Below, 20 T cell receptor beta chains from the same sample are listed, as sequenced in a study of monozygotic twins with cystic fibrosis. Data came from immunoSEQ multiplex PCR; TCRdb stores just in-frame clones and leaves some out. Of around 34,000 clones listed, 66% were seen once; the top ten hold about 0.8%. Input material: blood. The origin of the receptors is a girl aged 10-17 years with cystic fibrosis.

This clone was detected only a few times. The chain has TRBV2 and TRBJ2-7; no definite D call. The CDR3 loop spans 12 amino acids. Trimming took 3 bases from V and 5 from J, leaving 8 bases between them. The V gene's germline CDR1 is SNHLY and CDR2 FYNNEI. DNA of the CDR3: TGTGCCAGCAGTGACCCGCAGAACGAGCAGTACGTC. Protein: CASSDPQNEQYV.

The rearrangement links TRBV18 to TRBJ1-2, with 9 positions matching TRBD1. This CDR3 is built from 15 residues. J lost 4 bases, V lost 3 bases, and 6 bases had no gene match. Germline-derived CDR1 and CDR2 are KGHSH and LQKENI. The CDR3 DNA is TGTGCCAGCTCACCTGGAGGACAGGGGCTCTATGGCTACACCTTC. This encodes CASSPGGQGLYGYTF.

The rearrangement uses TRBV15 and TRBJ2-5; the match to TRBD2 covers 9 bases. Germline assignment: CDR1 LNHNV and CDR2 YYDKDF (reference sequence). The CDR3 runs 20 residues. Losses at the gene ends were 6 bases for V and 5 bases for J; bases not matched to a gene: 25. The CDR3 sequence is CATSLRLAGVSIVGGETQYF. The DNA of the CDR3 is TGTGCCACCAGTCTTAGATTAGCGGGAGTATCAATAGTAGGGGGTGAGACCCAGTACTTC.

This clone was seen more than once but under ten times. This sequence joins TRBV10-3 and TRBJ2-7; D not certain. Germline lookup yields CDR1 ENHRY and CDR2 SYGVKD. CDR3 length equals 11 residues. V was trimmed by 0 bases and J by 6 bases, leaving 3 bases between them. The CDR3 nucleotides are TGTGCCATCAGTGAGTCGACCGAGCAGTACTTC. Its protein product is CAISESTEQYF.

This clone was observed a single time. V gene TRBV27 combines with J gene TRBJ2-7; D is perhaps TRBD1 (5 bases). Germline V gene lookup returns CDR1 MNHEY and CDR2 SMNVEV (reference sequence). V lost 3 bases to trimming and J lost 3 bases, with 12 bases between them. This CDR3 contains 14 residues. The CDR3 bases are TGTGCCAGCAGTTTGTCTACAGGCGACTACGAGCAGTACGTC. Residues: CASSLSTGDYEQYV.

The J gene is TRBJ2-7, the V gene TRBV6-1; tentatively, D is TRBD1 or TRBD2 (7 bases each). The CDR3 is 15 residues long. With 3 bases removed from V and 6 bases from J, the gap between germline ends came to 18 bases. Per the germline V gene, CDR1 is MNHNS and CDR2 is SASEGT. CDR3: CASSERPGGVGEQYV. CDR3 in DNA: TGTGCCAGCAGTGAGCGTCCAGGGGGGGTTGGCGAGCAGTACGTC.

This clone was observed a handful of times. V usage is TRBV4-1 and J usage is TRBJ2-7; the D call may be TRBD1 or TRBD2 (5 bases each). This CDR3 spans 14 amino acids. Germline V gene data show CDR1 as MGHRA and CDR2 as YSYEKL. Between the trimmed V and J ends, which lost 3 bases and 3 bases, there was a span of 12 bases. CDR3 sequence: CASSHTGPSYEQYF. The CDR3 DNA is TGCGCCAGCAGCCATACGGGACCGAGCTACGAGCAGTACTTC.

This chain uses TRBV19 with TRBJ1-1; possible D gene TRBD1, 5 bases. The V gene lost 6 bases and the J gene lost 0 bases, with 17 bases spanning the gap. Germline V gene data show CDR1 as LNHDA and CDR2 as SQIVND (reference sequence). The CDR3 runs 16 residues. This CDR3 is CASRFSAGTVNTEAFF. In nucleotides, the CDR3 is TGTGCCAGTAGATTCTCAGCCGGGACGGTGAACACTGAAGCTTTCTTT. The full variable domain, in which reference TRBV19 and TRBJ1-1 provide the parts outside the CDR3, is DGGITQSPKYLFRKEGQNVTLSCEQNLNHDAMYWYRQDPGQGLRLIYYSQIVNDFQKGDIAEGYSVSREKKESFPLTVTSAQKNPTAFYLCASRFSAGTVNTEAFFGQGTRLTVV.

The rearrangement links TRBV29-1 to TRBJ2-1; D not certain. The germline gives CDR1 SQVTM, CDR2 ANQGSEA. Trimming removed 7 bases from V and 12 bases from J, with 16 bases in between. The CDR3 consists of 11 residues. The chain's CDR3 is CSAEMGSWQFF. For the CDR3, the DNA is TGCAGCGCGGAGATGGGGTCCTGGCAGTTCTTC.

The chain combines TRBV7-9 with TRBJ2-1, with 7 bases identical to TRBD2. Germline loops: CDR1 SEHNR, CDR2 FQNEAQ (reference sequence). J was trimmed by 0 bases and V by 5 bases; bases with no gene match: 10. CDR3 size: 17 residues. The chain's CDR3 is CASSPPWGGSSYNEQFF. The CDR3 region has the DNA TGTGCCAGCAGCCCACCTTGGGGGGGAAGCTCCTACAATGAGCAGTTCTTC. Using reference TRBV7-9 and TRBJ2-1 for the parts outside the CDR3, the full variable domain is DTGVSQNPRHKITKRGQNVTFRCDPISEHNRLYWYRQTLGQGPEFLTYFQNEAQLEKSRLLSDRFSAERPKGSFSTLEIQRTEQGDSAMYLCASSPPWGGSSYNEQFFGPGTRLTVL.

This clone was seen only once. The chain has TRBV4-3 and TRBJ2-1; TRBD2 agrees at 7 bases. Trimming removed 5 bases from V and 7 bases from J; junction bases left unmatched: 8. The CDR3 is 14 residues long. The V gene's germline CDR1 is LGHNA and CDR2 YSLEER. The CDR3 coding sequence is TGCGCCAGCAGCGTCGGACTAGTTGTAAATGAGCAGTTCTTC. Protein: CASSVGLVVNEQFF.

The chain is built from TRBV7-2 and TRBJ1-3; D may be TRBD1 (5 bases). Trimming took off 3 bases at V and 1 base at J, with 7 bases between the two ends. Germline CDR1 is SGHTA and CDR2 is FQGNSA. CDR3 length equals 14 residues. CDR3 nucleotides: TGTGCCAGCAGCTTGGGGGTATCTGGAAACACCATATATTTT. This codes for CASSLGVSGNTIYF.

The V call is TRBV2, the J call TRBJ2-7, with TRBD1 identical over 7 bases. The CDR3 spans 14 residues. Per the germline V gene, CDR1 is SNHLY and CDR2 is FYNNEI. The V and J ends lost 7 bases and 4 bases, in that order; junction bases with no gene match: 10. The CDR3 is CASTTGQKVYEQYF. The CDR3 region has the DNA TGTGCCAGCACTACGGGACAGAAGGTGTACGAGCAGTACTTC.

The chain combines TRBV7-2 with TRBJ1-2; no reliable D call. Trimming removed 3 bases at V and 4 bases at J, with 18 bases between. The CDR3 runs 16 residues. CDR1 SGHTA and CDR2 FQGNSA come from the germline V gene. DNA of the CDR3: TGTGCCAGCAGCTTCGCCATTTCGACATCTCCCTATGGCTACACCTTC. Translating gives CASSFAISTSPYGYTF. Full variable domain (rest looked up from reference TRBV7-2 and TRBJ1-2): GAGVSQSPSNKVTEKGKDVELRCDPISGHTALYWYRQSLGQGLEFLIYFQGNSAPDKSGLPSDRFSAERTGGSVSTLTIQRTQQEDSAVYLCASSFAISTSPYGYTFGSGTRLTVV.

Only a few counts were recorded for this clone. The CDR3 is CASSPKWADTQYF. As DNA, the CDR3 is TGTGCCAGCAGCCCCAAGTGGGCAGATACGCAGTATTTT. The V gene is TRBV7-9, the J gene TRBJ2-3; D is uncertain. Looked up from germline, CDR1 is SEHNR and CDR2 is FQNEAQ (reference sequence). This CDR3 spans 13 amino acids. The V gene lost 5 bases and the J gene lost 4 bases, with 10 bases spanning the gap. Full variable domain (rest looked up from reference TRBV7-9 and TRBJ2-3): DTGVSQNPRHKITKRGQNVTFRCDPISEHNRLYWYRQTLGQGPEFLTYFQNEAQLEKSRLLSDRFSAERPKGSFSTLEIQRTEQGDSAMYLCASSPKWADTQYFGPGTRLTVL.

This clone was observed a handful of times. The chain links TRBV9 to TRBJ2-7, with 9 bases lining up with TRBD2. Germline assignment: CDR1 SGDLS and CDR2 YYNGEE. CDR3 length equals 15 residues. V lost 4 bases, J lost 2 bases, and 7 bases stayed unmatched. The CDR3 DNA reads TGTGCCAGCAGCCCCGAGCGGGAGGCAACCTACGAGCAGTACTTC. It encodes CASSPEREATYEQYF.

This chain's CDR3 is CASSREGRGGVLRTDTQYF. The DNA of the CDR3 is TGTGCCAGTAGTCGGGAGGGTCGAGGGGGCGTTCTGAGGACAGATACGCAGTATTTT. The chain employs TRBV19 and TRBJ2-3, with a tentative D call TRBD2 (8 bases). The CDR3 sequence is 19 residues long. Germline V CDR1 and CDR2: LNHDA, SQIVND (reference sequence). The V end lost 5 bases, the J end lost 3 bases, and 27 bases lay between the germline ends.

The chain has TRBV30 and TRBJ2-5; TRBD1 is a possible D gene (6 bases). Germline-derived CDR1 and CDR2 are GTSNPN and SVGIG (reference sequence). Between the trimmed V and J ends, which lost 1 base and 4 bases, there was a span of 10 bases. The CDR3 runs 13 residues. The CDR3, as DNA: TGTGCCTGGAGTGGAACAGGGTTAGAGACCCAGTACTTC. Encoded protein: CAWSGTGLETQYF.

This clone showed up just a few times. For the CDR3, the DNA is TGTGCCAGTACTGGAAACACCATATATTTT. Its translation: CASTGNTIYF. This chain uses TRBV28 with TRBJ1-3, with D unresolved. Trimming pared 9 bases from V and 2 bases from J, leaving 2 bases between. The CDR3 sequence is 10 residues long. The germline gives CDR1 MDHEN, CDR2 SYDVKM.

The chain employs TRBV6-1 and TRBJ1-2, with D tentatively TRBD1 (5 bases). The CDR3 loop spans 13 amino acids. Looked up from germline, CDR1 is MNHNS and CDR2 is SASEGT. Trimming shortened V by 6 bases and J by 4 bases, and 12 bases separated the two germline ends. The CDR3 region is CASRAGAAYGYTF. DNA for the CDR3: TGTGCCAGCAGGGCCGGGGCTGCCTATGGCTACACCTTC.